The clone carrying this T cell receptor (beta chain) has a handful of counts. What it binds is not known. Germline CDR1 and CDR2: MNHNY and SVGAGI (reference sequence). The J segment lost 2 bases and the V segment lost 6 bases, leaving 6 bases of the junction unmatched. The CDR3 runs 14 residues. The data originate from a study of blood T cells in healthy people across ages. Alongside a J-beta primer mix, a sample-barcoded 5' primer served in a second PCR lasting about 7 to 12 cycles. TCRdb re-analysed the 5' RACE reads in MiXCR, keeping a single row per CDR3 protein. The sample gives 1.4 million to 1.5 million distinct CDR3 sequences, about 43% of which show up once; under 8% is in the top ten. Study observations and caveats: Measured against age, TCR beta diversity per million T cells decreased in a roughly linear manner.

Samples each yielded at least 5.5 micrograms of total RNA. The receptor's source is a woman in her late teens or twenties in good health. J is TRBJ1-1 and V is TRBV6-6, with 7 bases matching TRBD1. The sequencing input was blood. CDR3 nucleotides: TGTGCCAGCAGCCGGGGACAGTATAACACTGAAGCTTTCTTT. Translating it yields CASSRGQYNTEAFF.